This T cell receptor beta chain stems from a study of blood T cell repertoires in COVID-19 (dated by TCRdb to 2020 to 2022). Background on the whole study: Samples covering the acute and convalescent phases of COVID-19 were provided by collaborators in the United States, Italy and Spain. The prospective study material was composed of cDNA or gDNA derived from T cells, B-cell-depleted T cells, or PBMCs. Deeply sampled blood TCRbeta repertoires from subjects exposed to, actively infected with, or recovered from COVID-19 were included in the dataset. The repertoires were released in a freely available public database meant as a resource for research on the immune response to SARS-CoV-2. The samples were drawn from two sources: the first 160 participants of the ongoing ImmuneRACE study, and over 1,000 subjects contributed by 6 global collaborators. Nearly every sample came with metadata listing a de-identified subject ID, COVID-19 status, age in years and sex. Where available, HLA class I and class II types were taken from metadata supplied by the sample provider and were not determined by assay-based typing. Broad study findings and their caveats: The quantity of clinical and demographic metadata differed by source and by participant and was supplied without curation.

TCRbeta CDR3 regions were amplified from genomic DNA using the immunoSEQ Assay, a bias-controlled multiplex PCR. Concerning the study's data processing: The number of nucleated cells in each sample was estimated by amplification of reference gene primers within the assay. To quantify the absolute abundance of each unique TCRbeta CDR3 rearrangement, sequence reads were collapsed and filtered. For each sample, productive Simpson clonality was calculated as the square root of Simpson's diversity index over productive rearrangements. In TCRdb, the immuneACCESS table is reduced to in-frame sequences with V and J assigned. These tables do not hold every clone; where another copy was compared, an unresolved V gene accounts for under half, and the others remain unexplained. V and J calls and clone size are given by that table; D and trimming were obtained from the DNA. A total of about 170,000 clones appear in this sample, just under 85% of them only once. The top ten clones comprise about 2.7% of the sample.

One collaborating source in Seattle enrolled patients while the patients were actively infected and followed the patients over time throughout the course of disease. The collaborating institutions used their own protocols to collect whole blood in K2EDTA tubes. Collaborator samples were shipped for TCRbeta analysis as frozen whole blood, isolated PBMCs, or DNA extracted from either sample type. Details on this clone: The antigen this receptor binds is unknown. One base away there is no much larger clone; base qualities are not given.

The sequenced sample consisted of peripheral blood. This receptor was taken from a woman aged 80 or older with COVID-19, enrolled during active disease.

The CDR3 protein sequence reads: CASTKGGDNQPQHF. In nucleotide form, the sequence is TGTGCCAGCACCAAGGGAGGGGACAATCAGCCCCAGCATTTT. The V gene is TRBV21-1 and the J gene is TRBJ1-5. TRBV21-1 is classified as a pseudogene. The CDR3 sequence holds 14 residues, the cysteine and phenylalanine included. Solely the CDR3 DNA is kept, with 42 bases framed from the first base.